The source of this TCR beta chain is a study of CD8 T cells in ankylosing spondylitis. Findings and caveats of the study: Matched synovial fluid from ankylosing spondylitis patients was reported to be enriched for disease-linked clones. There was a TCR beta motif, made of eight highly homologous variants, that appeared characteristic of ankylosing spondylitis blood. In synovial fluid and blood from reactive arthritis, some motif variants were previously reported.

On this clonotype itself: Its antigen remains unidentified.

Trimming shortened V by 5 bases and J by 1 base, and 17 bases separated the two germline ends. This CDR3 contains 15 residues. Germline V gene sequence: CDR1 DFQATT, CDR2 SNEGSKA (reference sequence). Each CDR3 protein gets one entry after TCRdb re-called the 5' RACE reads with MiXCR. Of 200,000 to 300,000 distinct CDR3 sequences listed, under 12% are singletons. Sequencing was done on a sample of blood, either unsorted or a sorted T cell fraction (not recorded which). This clonotype was obtained from a male donor with ankylosing spondylitis or in good health (not recorded which). The chain couples TRBV20-1 to TRBJ1-1, with a weak D call TRBD1 (6 bases). CDR3 protein: CSARRGGGRNTEAFF. CDR3 coding DNA: TGCAGTGCTCGAAGGGGGGGGGGAAGGAACACTGAAGCTTTCTTT.